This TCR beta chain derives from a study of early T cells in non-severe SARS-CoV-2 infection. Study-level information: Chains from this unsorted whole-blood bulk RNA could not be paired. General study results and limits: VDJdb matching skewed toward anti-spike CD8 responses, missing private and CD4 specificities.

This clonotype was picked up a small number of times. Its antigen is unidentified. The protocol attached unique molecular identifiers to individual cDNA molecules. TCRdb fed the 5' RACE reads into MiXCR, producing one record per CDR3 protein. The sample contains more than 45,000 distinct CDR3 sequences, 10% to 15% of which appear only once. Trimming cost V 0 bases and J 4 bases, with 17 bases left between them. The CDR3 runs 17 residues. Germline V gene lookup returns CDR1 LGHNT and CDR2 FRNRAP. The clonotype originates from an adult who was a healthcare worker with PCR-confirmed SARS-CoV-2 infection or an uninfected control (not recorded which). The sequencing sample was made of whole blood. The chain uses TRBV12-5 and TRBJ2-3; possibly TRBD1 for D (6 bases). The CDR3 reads CASGLVSGTQRPDTQYF. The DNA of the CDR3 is TGTGCTAGTGGTTTGGTTTCTGGGACACAGAGACCAGATACGCAGTATTTT.